The 17 T cell receptor beta chains presented below share a single source sample, sequenced in a study of siplizumab effects on memory and regulatory T cells. Repertoires were generated with immunoSEQ multiplex PCR, while TCRdb's copy carries only in-frame clones and drops some. The table includes around 94,000 clones, about 94% detected once. Sequencing was performed on CD4+ T cells sorted from blood. All receptors come from a human donor in good health.

The rearrangement uses TRBV30 and TRBJ1-6, with a tentative D call TRBD1 (5 bases). This CDR3 spans 13 amino acids. CDR1 is GTSNPN and CDR2 is SVGIG in the germline V gene (reference sequence). With 5 bases removed from V and 10 bases from J, the gap between germline ends came to 15 bases. This CDR3 reads CAWGREMESPLHF. In DNA form, the CDR3 reads TGTGCCTGGGGCAGGGAAATGGAATCACCCCTCCACTTT.

This rearrangement joins TRBV11-3 to TRBJ2-3; D uncertain. The germline V gene has CDR1 SGHNT and CDR2 YENEEA. CDR3 length equals 15 residues. Trimming removed 2 bases from V and 1 base from J, with 10 bases in between. The CDR3 DNA follows: TGTGCCAGCAGCTTATCGGCGGAACGCACAGATACGCAGTATTTT. Protein sequence: CASSLSAERTDTQYF.

This clone was counted a single time. This CDR3 reads CAISRGKETQYF. CDR3 nucleotide sequence: TGTGCCATCAGTAGGGGGAAAGAGACCCAGTACTTC. The chain links TRBV10-3 to TRBJ2-5, with D possibly matching TRBD1 (6 bases). Germline CDR1 reads ENHRY; CDR2 reads SYGVKD. Trimming took 5 bases from V and 3 from J, leaving 7 bases between them. This CDR3 region has 12 residues.

The chain is built from TRBV5-1 and TRBJ2-3; a weak D match, TRBD2 (6 bases). Per germline, CDR1 SGHRS and CDR2 YFSETQ. The ends were cut back, 0 bases at V and 3 bases at J, with 11 bases in the middle. The CDR3 is 15 residues long. The CDR3 bases are TGCGCCAGCAGCTTGGCCCCTAGCGCGACAGATACGCAGTATTTT. Translated: CASSLAPSATDTQYF.

The CDR3 sequence: CASSQGTGNTEAFF. CDR3 nucleotide sequence: TGTGCCAGCTCACAAGGGACAGGGAACACTGAAGCTTTCTTT. The chain recombines TRBV18 with TRBJ1-1; TRBD1 aligns across 8 bases. The trim removed 4 bases at V and 1 base at J, leaving 2 bases unmatched. Germline V CDR1 and CDR2: KGHSH, LQKENI. The CDR3 length is 14 residues.

V usage is TRBV14 and J usage is TRBJ1-1; D is undetermined. The germline V gene encodes CDR1 SGHDN and CDR2 FVKESK. The CDR3 is made up of 12 amino acids. V lost 1 base and J lost 9, with 9 bases in between. The CDR3 sequence: CASSQGPGKAFF. The CDR3 nucleotides are TGTGCCAGCAGCCAAGGCCCGGGCAAAGCTTTCTTT.

The V gene is TRBV19, the J gene TRBJ1-1, with TRBD1 matching 12 bases. This CDR3 has 14 amino acids. Per germline, CDR1 LNHDA and CDR2 SQIVND (reference sequence). V trimming: 4 bases; J trimming: 7 bases; junction bases outside the gene matches: 4. The CDR3 sequence: CASSRDRGPGEAFF. In DNA form, the CDR3 reads TGTGCCAGTAGTAGGGACAGGGGGCCGGGTGAAGCTTTCTTT.

This clone appeared a single time. The genes are TRBV6-1 and TRBJ2-7; D unresolved. The V and J ends lost 3 bases and 2 bases respectively, with 5 bases between them. The CDR3 is 12 amino acids. The germline V gene encodes CDR1 MNHNS and CDR2 SASEGT. The CDR3 DNA reads as TGTGCCAGCAGTGATGAGGCCTACGAGCAGTACTTC. It specifies CASSDEAYEQYF.

The CDR3 here is CASRARGTGGFYPNTGELFF. CDR3 DNA sequence: TGTGCCAGCAGGGCCCGCGGGACAGGGGGCTTTTACCCGAACACCGGGGAGCTGTTTTTT. The chain uses TRBV28 and TRBJ2-2; 12 bases align to TRBD1. Germline loops: CDR1 MDHEN, CDR2 SYDVKM. CDR3 length equals 20 residues. The junction had 14 bases not matched to a gene; V was cut back by 6 bases and J by 0 bases.

This clone was seen a single time. The V and J genes are TRBV7-3 and TRBJ1-2, with 11 positions matching TRBD1. Losses at the gene ends were 5 bases for V and 6 bases for J; bases not matched to a gene: 5. Looked up from germline, CDR1 is SGHTA and CDR2 is FQGTGA. This CDR3 contains 14 residues. The CDR3 DNA reads TGTGCCAGCAGCCACGGACAGGGGGCGCATGGCTACACCTTC. Encoded protein: CASSHGQGAHGYTF.

The chain recombines TRBV4-1 with TRBJ2-5; TRBD2 is a possible D gene (5 bases). This CDR3 has 16 amino acids. From germline, CDR1 is MGHRA and CDR2 YSYEKL. Trimming removed 2 bases from V and 0 bases from J, with 13 bases in between. The CDR3 here is CASSQTRTGYQETQYF. The CDR3 nucleotides read TGCGCCAGCAGCCAAACTAGGACGGGGTACCAAGAGACCCAGTACTTC.

In its sample, this clone was seen a few times. The genes are TRBV30 and TRBJ2-7, with D perhaps TRBD2 (6 bases). This CDR3 contains 12 residues. Germline CDR1 and CDR2: GTSNPN and SVGIG (reference sequence). Trimming took 2 bases from V and 5 from J, leaving 10 bases between them. CDR3 in DNA: TGTGCCTGGAGTTGGTGGGAGGACGAGCAGTACTTC. It codes for CAWSWWEDEQYF.

A note on this clone: Other DNA variants within this sample encode the same CDR3. The chain links TRBV14 to TRBJ2-1; no definite D call. This CDR3 is built from 13 residues. The germline gives CDR1 SGHDN, CDR2 FVKESK. V lost 1 base to trimming and J lost 7 bases, with 8 bases between them. In DNA, the CDR3 is TGTGCCAGCAGCCAAGCCATTGGGAATGAGCAGTTCTTC. Translating gives CASSQAIGNEQFF.

The chain employs TRBV5-1 and TRBJ1-5; 9 bases align to TRBD1. Germline CDR1 is SGHRS and CDR2 is YFSETQ. This CDR3 region has 14 residues. The trim removed 4 bases at V and 7 bases at J, leaving 6 bases unmatched. CDR3 protein: CASSPSGQGQPQHF. The CDR3 DNA reads as TGCGCCAGCAGCCCATCGGGACAGGGCCAGCCCCAGCATTTT.

The V call is TRBV7-7, the J call TRBJ2-2; no clear D. The CDR3 spans 14 residues. Trimming shortened V by 2 bases and J by 6 bases, and 10 bases separated the two germline ends. Per the germline V gene, CDR1 is SSHAT and CDR2 is FNYEAQ (reference sequence). CDR3 sequence: CASSLSEVAGELFF. CDR3 nucleotides: TGTGCCAGCAGCTTAAGTGAAGTGGCCGGGGAGCTGTTTTTT.

This clone was found once. The CDR3 spells CARSPKQGTTRVYSNQPQHF. The CDR3 DNA is TGTGCCAGAAGCCCAAAACAAGGGACCACCAGAGTATATAGCAATCAGCCCCAGCATTTT. V usage is TRBV5-3 and J usage is TRBJ1-5; a weak D match, TRBD1 (5 bases). TRBV5-3 is assigned to the ORF class and has an uncertain function. Trimming removed 4 bases from V and 0 bases from J, with 26 bases in between. The CDR3 is 20 residues long.

The gene calls are TRBV11-2 and TRBJ2-1, with unresolved D. Germline V gene data show CDR1 as SGHAT and CDR2 as FQNNGV. The CDR3 loop spans 12 amino acids. Trimming took 1 base from V and 7 from J, leaving 5 bases between them. The DNA for the CDR3 is TGTGCCAGCAGCTTAGCTGATAATGAGCAGTTCTTC. This translates into CASSLADNEQFF.